The present entry profiles one T cell receptor (beta chain) with its context. Its antigen is unknown. The junction does not match germline at one end; this may be a read error. This specimen comes from a study of CD8+CD57+ T cells in acquired aplastic anemia (dated by TCRdb to the late 2010s). General notes on the study: DNA extracted from sorted CD4+ and CD8+ cells had a mean of about 3.2 ug, with a range of 0.2 to 27.4 ug. CD8+CD57+ expansion was defined as a frequency above the mean frequency observed in healthy subjects.

Expansion of CD8+CD57+ cells had been shown by flow cytometry in the patients chosen for sequencing. Every patient had a diagnosis of severe acquired aplastic anemia based on International Study of Aplastic Anemia and Agranulocytosis and Camitta criteria. No therapy had been received by the patients at the time of blood sampling. The study deep-sequenced TCR repertoires of sorted CD4+ and CD8+ blood T cells from severe aplastic anemia patients and healthy subjects. In the USA, patient enrollment took place under clinicaltrials.gov protocols 00001620, 01623167, 00001397, 00071045, 00081523 and 00961064. Ficoll-Paque density gradient centrifugation was used to isolate peripheral blood mononuclear cells. CD4+ and CD8+ T cells were sorted by FACS or magnetic beads before DNA extraction. Genomic DNA was used as template for profiling of TCR beta VDJ combinations and CDR3 sequences. TCR repertoire sequencing was run on an Illumina HiSeq 2000. The study's own analysis went as follows. TRBV/TRBJ rearrangement plots, CDR3 size and DJ length profiles, and Simpson's diversity index were used to assess repertoires. The immunodominant clone was defined as the most abundant DNA sequence in deep sequencing data. CDR3 amino acid sequences were checked for sharing across subjects and were also compared against the VDJdb database and published repertoires. Using fastp trimming at Q25 and MiXCR clonotype assembly, TCRdb reanalyzed the public sequencing data and kept in-frame beta chains. Each entry merges the rows of one CDR3 protein and shows their most common DNA and genes. The V and J calls reflect TCRdb's pipeline rather than the authors' work. The sample profile shows around 190,000 distinct CDR3 sequences; 45% to 60% of them were found once. The leading ten clones occupy approximately 12% of the sample.

On the study overall, not on this receptor specifically: Around 30 CD8+ CDR3 sequences were shared between patients and controls but appeared highly expressed in patients and within their immunodominant clones. Patients and healthy controls showed no significant difference in CD8+ Simpson's diversity (P=0.060).

Sample: sorted CD4+, CD8+, or CD8+CD57+ T cells (not recorded which) from PBMCs. The TCR was taken from a human donor with aplastic anemia.

The CDR3: CTSSQPNYNEQFF. The DNA sequence is as follows: TGTACCAGCAGCCAGCCGAACTACAATGAGCAGTTCTTC. The chain links TRBV7-9 with TRBJ2-1, with the D gene too uncertain to name. Per the germline V gene (reference sequence), SEHNR is the CDR1 and FQNEAQ is the CDR2. The CDR3 spans 13 residues, from the cysteine through the phenylalanine. Just the 39-base CDR3 DNA is kept, in frame starting at base 1. Extended through the reference TRBV7-9 and TRBJ2-1 proteins, this CDR3 yields the full variable domain: DTGVSQNPRHKITKRGQNVTFRCDPISEHNRLYWYRQTLGQGPEFLTYFQNEAQLEKSRLLSDRFSAERPKGSFSTLEIQRTEQGDSAMYLCTSSQPNYNEQFFGPGTRLTVL.